The 32 T cell receptor beta chains given below trace back to one sample, sequenced in a study of shared clonotypes between healthy human individuals. The protocol was immunoSEQ multiplex PCR, while the TCRdb copy is restricted to in-frame clones and leaves out a portion. Among about 1.1 million clones, around 77% were seen once, and the ten largest hold roughly 0.83%. The sample consisted of memory CD4+ T cells from PBMCs. Sample subset: CD45RA-negative fraction. These receptors all stem from a man between 18 and 35 years old in good health. Some clones in this sample may be carry-over from other donors' samples.

V and J are TRBV7-3 and TRBJ1-1; the D is unclear. V lost 1 base and J lost 4, with 7 bases in between. This CDR3 spans 13 amino acids. The V gene's germline CDR1 is SGHTA and CDR2 FQGTGA. CDR3 residues: CASSLNPSTEAFF. CDR3 DNA: TGTGCCAGCAGCTTAAATCCGAGCACTGAAGCTTTCTTT.

This clone was seen once. The rearrangement links TRBV5-4 to TRBJ2-5, with 8 bases aligning to TRBD2. Trimming at V came to 4 bases and at J to 1 base, leaving 9 bases not matched to a gene. Germline values: CDR1 SGHNT, CDR2 YYREEE (reference sequence). There are 16 residues in the CDR3. The CDR3 DNA reads TGTGCCAGCAGCCGTTCAACGGGAGGGCCCCAAGAGACCCAGTACTTC. It is translated as CASSRSTGGPQETQYF.

This clone was detected once. In the same sample, other DNA sequences code for this CDR3. This sequence joins TRBV5-1 and TRBJ2-3; D uncertain. Germline V gene lookup returns CDR1 SGHRS and CDR2 YFSETQ. This CDR3 has 13 amino acids. Trimming removed 0 bases from V and 4 bases from J, with 6 bases in between. The CDR3 spells CASSLDGADTQYF. Here the CDR3 DNA reads TGCGCCAGCAGCTTGGATGGGGCAGATACGCAGTATTTT.

In its sample, this clone was seen once. The chain employs TRBV28 and TRBJ1-2, with a tentative D call TRBD1 (6 bases). Germline values: CDR1 MDHEN, CDR2 SYDVKM. The CDR3 sequence is 17 residues long. Trimming removed 6 bases at V and 3 bases at J, with 23 bases between. The CDR3 DNA sequence: TGTGCCAGCAGCTATTTAGGGGGAACCGGGACACACTATGGCTACACCTTC. Translated, it gives CASSYLGGTGTHYGYTF.

V usage is TRBV7-9 and J usage is TRBJ2-5; TRBD2 is a possible D gene (5 bases). CDR3 length equals 14 residues. Germline loops: CDR1 SEHNR, CDR2 FQNEAQ (reference sequence). Between the trimmed V and J ends, which lost 5 bases and 2 bases, there was a span of 12 bases. CDR3 bases: TGTGCCAGCAGCCCGGGGAGCCCGCAAGAGACCCAGTACTTC. This translates into CASSPGSPQETQYF.

This sequence joins TRBV11-2 and TRBJ2-7; D uncertain. The CDR3 spans 14 residues. Germline V gene data show CDR1 as SGHAT and CDR2 as FQNNGV. Trimming shortened V by 0 bases and J by 1 base, and 7 bases separated the two germline ends. The CDR3 DNA is TGTGCCAGCAGCTTAGACGATGGGTCCTACGAGCAGTACTTC. Translating gives CASSLDDGSYEQYF.

This clone was recorded at least ten times. The chain uses TRBV4-1 and TRBJ2-7, with 9 bases fitting TRBD2. V lost 2 bases to trimming and J lost 0 bases; unmatched junction nucleotides: 5. Germline V gene data show CDR1 as MGHRA and CDR2 as YSYEKL. The length of the CDR3 is 16 residues. CDR3 DNA sequence: TGCGCCAGCAGCCAACCTAGCGGGGCCCTCTCCTACGAGCAGTACTTC. It encodes CASSQPSGALSYEQYF.

This clone occurred a few times. This chain uses TRBV27 with TRBJ2-7; the match to TRBD1 covers 10 bases. After removal of 4 bases from V and 9 bases from J, the junction contained 12 bases not matched to a gene. Germline values: CDR1 MNHEY, CDR2 SMNVEV (reference sequence). This CDR3 is 15 amino acids long. CDR3 sequence reads: CASSSEDRGRLGQYF. The CDR3 DNA follows: TGTGCCAGCAGTTCCGAAGACAGGGGGCGCCTCGGGCAGTACTTC.

The chain links TRBV27 to TRBJ1-2; D unclear. V lost 1 base and J lost 7, with 16 bases in between. The CDR3 extends over 15 amino acids. Germline V CDR1 and CDR2: MNHEY, SMNVEV (reference sequence). The CDR3, as DNA: TGTGCCAGCAGTTTATTGGCCCGGGGAGGAGGTGGCTACACCTTC. This translates into CASSLLARGGGGYTF.

The V call is TRBV28, the J call TRBJ1-5; D gene ambiguous. Trimming took 5 bases from V and 0 from J, leaving 11 bases between them. The CDR3 extends over 15 amino acids. Germline V gene data show CDR1 as MDHEN and CDR2 as SYDVKM. In DNA, the CDR3 is TGTGCCAGCAGTGATGGTGGTAGTAGCAATCAGCCCCAGCATTTT. Its protein product is CASSDGGSSNQPQHF.

This chain uses TRBV4-2 with TRBJ2-1, with TRBD2 as a possible D gene (6 bases). In germline, CDR1 is LGHNA, CDR2 YNFKEQ. The CDR3 loop spans 17 amino acids. The V end lost 0 bases, the J end lost 4 bases, and 16 bases lay between the germline ends. The CDR3 DNA reads as TGTGCCAGCAGCCAAGATCAAGGGGCGGGACCTTACAATGAGCAGTTCTTC. Its translation: CASSQDQGAGPYNEQFF.

The rearrangement joins TRBV5-1 to TRBJ1-2; 8 bases are shared with TRBD1. CDR3 length equals 14 residues. Germline V gives CDR1 SGHRS, CDR2 YFSETQ. With 3 bases clipped from V and 3 bases from J, the junction kept 4 bases outside the gene matches. The CDR3 here is CASSSGGQDYGYTF. The CDR3 nucleotides read TGCGCCAGCAGCTCGGGGGGACAGGACTATGGCTACACCTTC. Together with reference TRBV5-1 and TRBJ1-2, the CDR3 gives the full variable domain: KAGVTQTPRYLIKTRGQQVTLSCSPISGHRSVSWYQQTPGQGLQFLFEYFSETQRNKGNFPGRFSGRQFSNSRSEMNVSTLELGDSALYLCASSSGGQDYGYTFGSGTRLTVV.

This chain links TRBV4-2 with TRBJ1-1; 7 positions match TRBD1. Germline V gene sequence: CDR1 LGHNA, CDR2 YNFKEQ. The V gene end was trimmed by 3 bases and the J gene end by 3 bases; junction bases not matched to a gene: 7. This CDR3 has 15 residues. The CDR3 nucleotides are TGTGCCAGCAGCCAGGAAACACAGGGGTACACTGAAGCTTTCTTT. Its protein product is CASSQETQGYTEAFF.

V gene TRBV5-1 combines with J gene TRBJ2-7, with 11 bases that match TRBD1. This CDR3 spans 15 amino acids. Germline V gene data show CDR1 as SGHRS and CDR2 as YFSETQ. V gave up 2 bases and J gave up 2 bases; unmatched junction bases: 3. The CDR3 region is CASSFSGQGAYEQYF. The DNA of the CDR3 is TGCGCCAGCAGCTTCTCGGGACAGGGGGCCTACGAGCAGTACTTC.

There are many counts of this clone. Other nucleotide sequences from this sample produce the same CDR3. The chain recombines TRBV19 with TRBJ1-1; D might be TRBD1 (6 bases). Germline-derived CDR1 and CDR2 are LNHDA and SQIVND (reference sequence). The germline V and J ends were trimmed by 7 bases and 0 bases, with 15 bases remaining between them. The CDR3 runs to 15 residues. The DNA of the CDR3 is TGTGCCAGTACCATGGGGGGGGCTGTGAACACTGAAGCTTTCTTT. It specifies CASTMGGAVNTEAFF.

Turning to this clone: The sample contains more than one DNA sequence encoding this CDR3. J is TRBJ2-3 and V is TRBV7-2; no clear D. From germline, CDR1 is SGHTA and CDR2 FQGNSA. V was cut by 1 base and J by 4 bases, with 3 bases left in between. The CDR3 has 12 amino acids. CDR3 loop: CASSLVSDTQYF. In nucleotides, the CDR3 is TGTGCCAGCAGCTTAGTCTCAGATACGCAGTATTTT.

Only a few counts were recorded for this clone. The rearrangement uses TRBV6-1 and TRBJ2-1; D ambiguous. CDR1 and CDR2 from the germline V gene are MNHNS and SASEGT. V lost 8 bases and J lost 2, with 10 bases in between. The CDR3 has 13 amino acids. CDR3 residues: CASHLKAYNEQFF. In nucleotides, the CDR3 is TGTGCCAGCCACCTCAAAGCCTACAATGAGCAGTTCTTC.

This clone has more than one count but fewer than ten. The CDR3 here is CASSDSFGPGETQYF. Here the CDR3 DNA reads TGTGCCAGCAGTGATAGTTTTGGGCCAGGGGAGACCCAGTACTTC. The V and J genes are TRBV6-1 and TRBJ2-5, with D maybe TRBD1 (5 bases). There are 15 residues in the CDR3. The V end lost 3 bases, the J end lost 5 bases, and 16 bases lay between the germline ends. Per the germline V gene, CDR1 is MNHNS and CDR2 is SASEGT.

The V call is TRBV28, the J call TRBJ2-7; tentatively, D is TRBD1 or TRBD2 (5 bases each). In germline, CDR1 is MDHEN, CDR2 SYDVKM. The V end lost 6 bases, the J end lost 5 bases, and 11 bases lay between the germline ends. The CDR3 extends over 12 amino acids. CDR3 sequence (DNA): TGTGCCAGCAGCGAGGGGTACGACGAGCAGTACTTC. Its translation is CASSEGYDEQYF.

V gene TRBV5-6 combines with J gene TRBJ2-6; D is ambiguous. The germline V gene has CDR1 SGHDT and CDR2 YYEEEE. The CDR3 runs to 16 residues. Trimming took off 4 bases at V and 4 bases at J, with 15 bases between the two ends. CDR3 nucleotides: TGTGCCAGCAGCCGGAGTTTGGGTTACGGGGCCAACGTCCTGACTTTC. Translated: CASSRSLGYGANVLTF.

The chain has TRBV5-4 and TRBJ1-1, with 10 nucleotides matching TRBD1. This CDR3 has 15 amino acids. Trimming removed 4 bases from V and 2 bases from J; junction bases left unmatched: 5. CDR1 SGHNT and CDR2 YYREEE come from the germline V gene (reference sequence). The CDR3 coding sequence is TGTGCCAGCAGCCCTCGGGACAGGGGAAACACTGAAGCTTTCTTT. It specifies CASSPRDRGNTEAFF.

This chain uses TRBV4-2 with TRBJ1-4, with 8 bases lining up with TRBD1. Germline V gene lookup returns CDR1 LGHNA and CDR2 YNFKEQ. This CDR3 comprises 16 residues. V trimming: 0 bases; J trimming: 5 bases; junction bases outside the gene matches: 5. CDR3: CASSQDQGAGNEKLFF. The CDR3 nucleotides are TGTGCCAGCAGCCAAGATCAGGGGGCAGGGAATGAAAAACTGTTTTTT.

The chain employs TRBV7-2 and TRBJ2-7, with D maybe TRBD2 (5 bases). CDR3 length: 14 residues. Looked up from germline, CDR1 is SGHTA and CDR2 is FQGNSA. V was pared by 4 bases and J by 2 bases, with 12 bases between. The CDR3 here is CASSSGLVPYEQYF. DNA of the CDR3: TGTGCCAGCAGCTCCGGACTGGTCCCCTACGAGCAGTACTTC.

This chain joins TRBV6-5 and TRBJ1-1; D might be TRBD1 (6 bases). The length of the CDR3 is 14 residues. Deletions cut 2 bases from V and 4 bases from J, with 11 bases between. Germline V CDR1 and CDR2: MNHEY, SVGAGI. DNA of the CDR3: TGTGCCAGCAGTTACCGGCAGGGGATCACTGAAGCTTTCTTT. It specifies CASSYRQGITEAFF.

The chain is built from TRBV6-1 and TRBJ2-3; D gene ambiguous. V was cut by 5 bases and J by 1 base, with 10 bases left in between. The V gene's germline CDR1 is MNHNS and CDR2 SASEGT. This CDR3 spans 14 amino acids. The CDR3 coding sequence is TGTGCCAGCAGTCCGGCCTGGGGCACAGATACGCAGTATTTT. Translated, it gives CASSPAWGTDTQYF.

The J gene is TRBJ2-5, the V gene TRBV4-2; TRBD2 agrees at 8 bases. TRBJ2-7 matches the DNA end more closely, so the J call is doubtful. This CDR3 is built from 15 residues. The germline CDR1 and CDR2 sequences are LGHNA and YNFKEQ. The CDR3 nucleotides are TGTGCCAGCAGCCAAGATTTCAGCGGGAGCCGCGAGCAGTACTTC. Amino acid sequence: CASSQDFSGSREQYF.

J is TRBJ2-7 and V is TRBV15; D possibly matches TRBD1 or TRBD2 (5 bases each). Looked up from germline, CDR1 is LNHNV and CDR2 is YYDKDF (reference sequence). Trimming took 0 bases from V and 6 from J, leaving 21 bases between them. The CDR3 length is 17 residues. The CDR3 bases are TGTGCCACCAGCAGAGACCCCGCGGGCAGGGCCGTTTTCGAGCAGTACTTC. Translated: CATSRDPAGRAVFEQYF.

The V and J genes are TRBV2 and TRBJ2-5; D is undetermined. Germline CDR1 and CDR2: SNHLY and FYNNEI. The CDR3 sequence is 14 residues long. Deletions cut 6 bases from V and 0 bases from J, with 11 bases between. CDR3 coding DNA: TGTGCCAGCAGCGCAGACTTGTACCAAGAGACCCAGTACTTC. Its translation is CASSADLYQETQYF.

Notes on this clone: The same CDR3 can be traced to other DNA sequences in this sample. The rearrangement links TRBV20-1 to TRBJ2-3, with D hard to call. V was clipped by 6 bases and J by 6 bases, with 7 bases between them. Germline CDR1 reads DFQATT; CDR2 reads SNEGSKA (reference sequence). The CDR3 sequence is 10 residues long. The CDR3 DNA reads as TGCAGTGCAAGGGCGGATACGCAGTATTTT. Amino acid sequence: CSARADTQYF.

The rearrangement uses TRBV25-1 and TRBJ1-1, with D tentatively TRBD1 (5 bases). From germline, CDR1 is MGHDK and CDR2 SYGVNS. Trimming took 6 bases from V and 0 from J, leaving 8 bases between them. There are 13 residues in the CDR3. The CDR3 protein is CASSRVMNTEAFF. The CDR3, as DNA: TGTGCCAGCAGCAGGGTCATGAACACTGAAGCTTTCTTT.

This rearrangement joins TRBV27 to TRBJ1-1, with D hard to call. V gave up 2 bases and J gave up 3 bases, with 7 bases separating them. The CDR3 sequence is 13 residues long. CDR1 and CDR2 (germline): MNHEY, SMNVEV (reference sequence). The CDR3 nucleotides read TGTGCCAGCAGTTTAATGCTCTACACTGAAGCTTTCTTT. Translating gives CASSLMLYTEAFF.

This clone was counted once. The rearrangement joins TRBV6-4 to TRBJ2-1; 10 bases are shared with TRBD2. Germline assignment: CDR1 MRHNA and CDR2 SNTAGT. With 3 bases clipped from V and 7 bases from J, the junction kept 3 bases outside the gene matches. CDR3 length equals 14 residues. As DNA, the CDR3 is TGTGCCAGCAGTGATAGCGGGAGGCATAATGAGCAGTTCTTC. It translates to CASSDSGRHNEQFF.